Listed below are T cell receptor beta chains from one sample, sequenced in a study of blood T cell repertoires in COVID-19. Clones were read by immunoSEQ multiplex PCR, and TCRdb kept only the in-frame ones, dropping some. The data hold under 250,000 clones, with approximately 83% observed a single time. The sample was peripheral blood. The receptors derive from a woman in her sixties or seventies with acute or convalescent COVID-19. CDR3s include the opening cysteine and the closing phenylalanine or tryptophan. The D gene is left open where the match is weak. Some rows mark clone size as missing; the rest say once, few, many or name a class of expanded clone.

size	D	V	J	DNA	CDR3
.	TRBD1	TRBV29-1	TRBJ1-2	TGCAGCGTTCAGGACAGGGCCCATGGCTACACCTTC	CSVQDRAHGYTF
.	.	TRBV11-2	TRBJ2-7	TGTGCCAGCAGCACAAGGGGCAGCTACGAGCAGTACTTC	CASSTRGSYEQYF
once	.	TRBV5-5	TRBJ2-7	TGTGCCAGCAGCTTGAGCACGGGTTCCTACGAGCAGTACTTC	CASSLSTGSYEQYF
.	TRBD1	TRBV10-3	TRBJ1-6	TGTGCCATCAGGTCCGGGACAGTTAATTCACCCCTCCACTTT	CAIRSGTVNSPLHF
.	.	TRBV5-1	TRBJ1-6	TGCGCCAGCAGCTTGGAGGCGGATTCACCCCTCCACTTT	CASSLEADSPLHF
few	.	TRBV4-1	TRBJ2-3	TGCGCCAGCAGCCTACAGGGATTTAGCACAGATACGCAGTATTTT	CASSLQGFSTDTQYF
.	TRBD1	TRBV5-4	TRBJ1-2	TGTGCCAGCAGCTTGGGGGGACAGGGAGGGAACTATGGCTACACCTTC	CASSLGGQGGNYGYTF
.	TRBD1	TRBV27	TRBJ1-2	TGTGCCAGCAGTTTAAAGGGCAGGGGGTGGTCGAGCTATGGCTACACCTTC	CASSLKGRGWSSYGYTF
.	.	TRBV11-2	TRBJ2-5	TGTGCCAGCAGCACACGGACAGCCCAGTACTTC	CASSTRTAQYF
.	TRBD2	TRBV6-5	TRBJ2-5	TGTGCCAGCAGTCCAGTAGCGGGGGGGCGGGAGACCCAGTACTTC	CASSPVAGGRETQYF
.	.	TRBV6-5	TRBJ2-2	TGTGCCAGCAGGTTCAGGGGGGCGACCGGGGAGCTGTTTTTT	CASRFRGATGELFF
.	.	TRBV5-1	TRBJ1-1	TGCGCCAGCAGCTTGGACAGGAACACTGAAGCTTTCTTT	CASSLDRNTEAFF
.	TRBD1	TRBV6-5	TRBJ2-5	TGTGCCAGCAGTAGCGGACAGGGGGGGGTAGAGACCCAGTACTTC	CASSSGQGGVETQYF
once	.	TRBV18	TRBJ2-2	TGTGCCAGCTCCCCGTCGGGCACCGGGGAGCTGTTTTTT	CASSPSGTGELFF
.	TRBD2	TRBV27	TRBJ2-3	TGTGCCAGCAGTCCCCTGGGTGTCAGCGGGAAAACAGATACGCAGTATTTT	CASSPLGVSGKTDTQYF
.	.	TRBV30	TRBJ1-6	TGTGCCTGGAGCAGAGGGGGACATTCACCCCTCCACTTT	CAWSRGGHSPLHF
.	.	TRBV5-1	TRBJ2-7	TGCGCCAGCACCGCCGACGGAGCCTACGAGCAGTACTTC	CASTADGAYEQYF
.	.	TRBV30	TRBJ1-1	TGTGCCTGGAGTCAAGACCCGTTGGGGAGCACTGAAGCTTTCTTT	CAWSQDPLGSTEAFF
.	.	TRBV19	TRBJ1-1	TGTGCCAGTAGGGGCGAAGGTCGCACTGAAGCTTTCTTT	CASRGEGRTEAFF
.	.	TRBV4-1	TRBJ1-6	TGCGCCAGCAGCCAAAGAGGGGACACCAATGCGTATTCACCCCTCCACTTT	CASSQRGDTNAYSPLHF
.	TRBD2	TRBV28	TRBJ2-7	TGTGCCAGCAGTTCAGTAGCGGGGGGGCTGTACGAGCAGTACTTC	CASSSVAGGLYEQYF
once	.	TRBV4-1	TRBJ1-2	TGCGCCAGCAGCCAAGAAGCAGAGGGATATGGCTACACCTTC	CASSQEAEGYGYTF
.	.	TRBV4-1	TRBJ1-1	TGCGCCAGCAGCCAAGAGGGGTGGGGGCTGAACACTGAAGCTTTCTTT	CASSQEGWGLNTEAFF
.	.	TRBV2	TRBJ1-1	TGTGCCAGCAGTTTGGGGGCTGGGTCTGAAGCTTTCTTT	CASSLGAGSEAFF
.	.	TRBV6-1	TRBJ1-1	TGTGCCAGCAGTGAAGTCGTGGGGCCAGCCAAGATGAACACTGAAGCTTTCTTT	CASSEVVGPAKMNTEAFF
.	.	TRBV15	TRBJ1-4	TGTGCCACCAGCAGAGAACCCAGGGGTATCGAAAAACTGTTTTTT	CATSREPRGIEKLFF
.	TRBD1	TRBV4-1	TRBJ1-4	TGCGCCAGCAGCCAAGTACAGGGGGCGCAAAGCGAAAAACTGTTTTTT	CASSQVQGAQSEKLFF
once	TRBD1	TRBV10-3	TRBJ2-1	TGTGCCATCAGTCCCCCAGGGGGAAGGGATGAGCAGTTCTTC	CAISPPGGRDEQFF
.	.	TRBV28	TRBJ1-1	TGTGCCAGCAGTTTAGGAGCATATGAAGCTTTCTTT	CASSLGAYEAFF
few	TRBD1	TRBV14	TRBJ1-2	TGTGCCAGCAGCCAAGATTTGGCAGGGGGGCGTAGCTACACCTTC	CASSQDLAGGRSYTF
.	TRBD1	TRBV7-9	TRBJ2-7	TGTGCCAGCAGCACGGGACAGGGTGGCGAGCAGTACTTC	CASSTGQGGEQYF
.	.	TRBV7-7	TRBJ2-5	TGTGCCAGCAGCCCGGGACACCGGTGGGGCGAGACCCAGTACTTC	CASSPGHRWGETQYF
.	.	TRBV5-6	TRBJ2-1	TGTGCCAGCAGCGCGGGACTCAATGAGCAGTTCTTC	CASSAGLNEQFF
few	.	TRBV2	TRBJ1-1	TGTGCCAGCAGCAGAGGGAGGGACACTGAAGCTTTCTTT	CASSRGRDTEAFF
once	.	TRBV30	TRBJ2-5	TGTGCCTGGAGCCCAGAACGGCGGAAGACCCAGTACTTC	CAWSPERRKTQYF
.	.	TRBV6-1	TRBJ2-1	TGTGCCAGCAGTGTATTGAGGAATGAGCAGTTCTTC	CASSVLRNEQFF
.	TRBD2	TRBV11-3	TRBJ2-1	TGTGCCAGCAGCTTTGGTAGCGGGGGATTCAATGAGCAGTTCTTC	CASSFGSGGFNEQFF
.	.	TRBV13	TRBJ1-1	TGTGCCAGTCTGGGACATACTAGTGAAGCTTTCTTT	CASLGHTSEAFF
.	.	TRBV5-4	TRBJ1-2	TGTGCCAGCAGCAAATACAGGGAAGGCTACACCTTC	CASSKYREGYTF
.	.	TRBV2	TRBJ1-1	TGTGCCAGCAGTGTTATGGCTGTGAACACTGAAGCTTTCTTT	CASSVMAVNTEAFF
.	.	TRBV6-1	TRBJ1-1	TGTGCCAGCAGTGGCGGACAGCCGAAGGAAACTTACCTTGAAGCTTTCTTT	CASSGGQPKETYLEAFF
.	.	TRBV3-1/TRBV3-2	TRBJ1-2	TGTGCCAGCAGCCCCCGGGGAGCCGTGTACGGCTACACCTTC	CASSPRGAVYGYTF
.	.	TRBV6-1	TRBJ1-2	TGTGCCAGCAGTGAAGGGGTAGGAGTTGGCTACACCTTC	CASSEGVGVGYTF
once	TRBD1	TRBV28	TRBJ1-3	TGTGCCAGCAGCCTTACTACAGGGGTAGGAAACACCATATATTTT	CASSLTTGVGNTIYF
.	TRBD1	TRBV5-1	TRBJ1-1	TGCGCCAGCAGCCCGACAGGGAGCACTGAAGCTTTCTTT	CASSPTGSTEAFF
.	.	TRBV7-9	TRBJ1-1	TGTGCCAGCAGCTTAGGGGGCTCTGAAGCTTTCTTT	CASSLGGSEAFF
.	.	TRBV7-9	TRBJ1-1	TGTGCCAGCAGCTTAGGCCTTCCGGGACACAAGAACACTGAAGCTTTCTTT	CASSLGLPGHKNTEAFF